This T cell receptor beta chain was sequenced in a study of early T cells in non-severe SARS-CoV-2 infection. Study at large: Sequenced material consisted of bulk RNA (from unsorted whole blood), and chains were unpaired. Overall study findings and caveats: Matching results from VDJdb favored anti-spike CD8 responses, leaving private and CD4 specificities undetected.

After removal of 4 bases from V and 3 bases from J, the junction contained 9 bases not matched to a gene. This CDR3 has 16 residues. From germline, CDR1 is DFQATT and CDR2 SNEGSKA (reference sequence). Individual cDNA molecules received unique molecular identifiers during library preparation. TCRdb called the 5' RACE reads again in MiXCR, with one record for every CDR3 protein. The repertoire holds over 80,000 distinct CDR3 sequences, with 11% to 15% as singletons. This clonotype has more than one count but fewer than ten. What it binds is not known. The gene calls are TRBV20-1 and TRBJ1-6; 7 bases agree with TRBD1. This receptor was obtained from an adult who was a healthcare worker with PCR-confirmed SARS-CoV-2 infection or an uninfected control (not recorded which). The sequenced sample consisted of whole blood. The CDR3 sequence is CSATELQGGYNSPLHF. The CDR3 nucleotides read TGCAGTGCTACTGAACTCCAGGGGGGCTATAATTCACCCCTCCACTTT.